This T cell receptor beta chain was found in a study of blood T cell repertoires in COVID-19. As for the study in general: Acute and convalescent COVID-19 samples came from the United States, Italy and Spain. The cDNA or gDNA used as material had been derived from T cells, B-cell-depleted T cells, or PBMCs.

V lost 6 bases, J lost 3 bases, and 10 bases lay in between. Germline CDR1 SQVTM, CDR2 ANQGSEA. The CDR3 totals 12 residues. This clone turned up a few times. In the original workflow: Reference gene primer amplification in the assay estimated nucleated cell counts. The protocol was immunoSEQ multiplex PCR, while the TCRdb copy is restricted to in-frame clones and leaves out a portion. D and trimming were read from the DNA, whereas the V and J calls and clone size are those reported in that table. The table has around 120,000 clones, approximately 79% seen once; the top ten hold under 3%. The rearrangement uses TRBV29-1 and TRBJ2-3; a weak D match, TRBD1 (6 bases). The sequenced sample was peripheral blood. This clonotype originated in a man in his fifties or sixties with acute or convalescent COVID-19. The chain's CDR3 is CSVFDRTDTQYF. The CDR3 DNA is TGCAGCGTGTTTGACAGGACAGATACGCAGTATTTT.